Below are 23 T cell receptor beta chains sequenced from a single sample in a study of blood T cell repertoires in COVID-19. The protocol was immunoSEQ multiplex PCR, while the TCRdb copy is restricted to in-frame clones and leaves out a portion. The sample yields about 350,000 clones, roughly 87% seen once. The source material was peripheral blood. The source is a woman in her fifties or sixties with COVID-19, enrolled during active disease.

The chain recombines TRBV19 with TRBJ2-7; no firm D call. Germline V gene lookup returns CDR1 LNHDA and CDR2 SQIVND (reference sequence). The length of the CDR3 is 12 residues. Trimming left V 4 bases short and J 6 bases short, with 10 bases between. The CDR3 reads CASSTYSSEQYF. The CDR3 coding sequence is TGTGCCAGTAGTACTTACAGCTCCGAGCAGTACTTC.

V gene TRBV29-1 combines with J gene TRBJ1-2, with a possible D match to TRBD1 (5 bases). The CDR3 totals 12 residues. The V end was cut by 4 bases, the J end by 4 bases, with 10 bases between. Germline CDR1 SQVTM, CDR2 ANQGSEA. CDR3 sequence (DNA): TGCAGCGTTGTCCCTGACAGCTATGGCTACACCTTC. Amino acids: CSVVPDSYGYTF.

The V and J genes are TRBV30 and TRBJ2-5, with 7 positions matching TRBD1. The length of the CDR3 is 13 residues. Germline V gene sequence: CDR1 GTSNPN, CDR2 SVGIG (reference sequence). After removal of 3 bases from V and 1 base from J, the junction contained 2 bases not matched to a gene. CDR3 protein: CAWSRTGQETQYF. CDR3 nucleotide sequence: TGTGCCTGGAGCAGGACAGGCCAAGAGACCCAGTACTTC.

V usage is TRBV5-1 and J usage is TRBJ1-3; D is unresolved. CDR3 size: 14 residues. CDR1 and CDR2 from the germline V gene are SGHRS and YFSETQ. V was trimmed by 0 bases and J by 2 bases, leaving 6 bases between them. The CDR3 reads CASSLGVTGNTIYF. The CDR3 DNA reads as TGCGCCAGCAGCTTGGGTGTTACTGGAAACACCATATATTTT.

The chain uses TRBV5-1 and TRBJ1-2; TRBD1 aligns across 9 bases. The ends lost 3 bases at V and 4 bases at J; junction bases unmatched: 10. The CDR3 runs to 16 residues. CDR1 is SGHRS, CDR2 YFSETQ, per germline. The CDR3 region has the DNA TGCGCCAGCAGCTGGGGACAGGGTACAGCGGCCTATGGCTACACCTTC. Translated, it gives CASSWGQGTAAYGYTF.

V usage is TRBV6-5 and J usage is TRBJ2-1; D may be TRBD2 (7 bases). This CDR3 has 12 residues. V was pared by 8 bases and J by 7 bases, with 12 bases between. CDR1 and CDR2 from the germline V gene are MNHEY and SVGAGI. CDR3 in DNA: TGTGCCAGCGGGGCGGGGGCTAATGAGCAGTTCTTC. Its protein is CASGAGANEQFF.

The CDR3 DNA sequence: TGCAGCGTTGAATGGGAGGGACAGGGTAATGAAAAACTGTTTTTT. This translates into CSVEWEGQGNEKLFF. The gene calls are TRBV29-1 and TRBJ1-4; 9 bases line up with TRBD1. This CDR3 region has 15 residues. Germline V gene lookup returns CDR1 SQVTM and CDR2 ANQGSEA. Germline trimming cut 2 bases from V and 4 bases from J; bases unmatched to any gene: 5.

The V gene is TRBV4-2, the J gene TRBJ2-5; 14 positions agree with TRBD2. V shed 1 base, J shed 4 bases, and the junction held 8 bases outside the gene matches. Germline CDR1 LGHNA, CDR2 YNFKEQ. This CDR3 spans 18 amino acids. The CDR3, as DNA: TGTGCCAGCAGCCAAGGGAGGAGACTAGCGGGGGGGCGAGAGACCCAGTACTTC. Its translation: CASSQGRRLAGGRETQYF.

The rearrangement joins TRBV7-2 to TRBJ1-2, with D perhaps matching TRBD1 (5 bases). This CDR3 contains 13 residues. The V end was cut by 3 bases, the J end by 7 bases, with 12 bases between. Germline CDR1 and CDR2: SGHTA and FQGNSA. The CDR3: CASSLGGGGGYTF. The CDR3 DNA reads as TGTGCCAGCAGCTTGGGGGGAGGTGGTGGCTACACCTTC.

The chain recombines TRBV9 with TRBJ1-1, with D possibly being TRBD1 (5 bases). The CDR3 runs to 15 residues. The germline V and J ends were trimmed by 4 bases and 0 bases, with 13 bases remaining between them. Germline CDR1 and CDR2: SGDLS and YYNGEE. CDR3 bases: TGTGCCAGCAGCCCGCAGACAGCGATGAACACTGAAGCTTTCTTT. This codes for CASSPQTAMNTEAFF.

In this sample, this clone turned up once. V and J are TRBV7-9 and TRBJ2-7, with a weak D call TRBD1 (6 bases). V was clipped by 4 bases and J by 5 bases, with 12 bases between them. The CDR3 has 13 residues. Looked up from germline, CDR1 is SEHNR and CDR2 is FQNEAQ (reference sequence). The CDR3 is CASSSRDIHEQYF. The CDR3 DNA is TGTGCCAGCAGCTCTCGGGACATACACGAGCAGTACTTC.

The CDR3 loop is CASTVLAGGPDTQYF. The CDR3 nucleotides read TGCGCCAGCACCGTTCTAGCGGGGGGGCCAGATACGCAGTATTTT. The chain links TRBV5-1 to TRBJ2-3; 12 bases align to TRBD2. Germline V gene sequence: CDR1 SGHRS, CDR2 YFSETQ. V was clipped by 6 bases and J by 4 bases; unmatched bases: 6. CDR3 length: 15 residues.

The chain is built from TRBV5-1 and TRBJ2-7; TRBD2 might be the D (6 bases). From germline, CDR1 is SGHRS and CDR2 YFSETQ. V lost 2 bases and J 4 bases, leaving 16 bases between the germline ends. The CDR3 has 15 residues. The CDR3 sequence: CASSLDGGMGYEQYF. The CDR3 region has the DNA TGCGCCAGCAGCTTAGATGGGGGGATGGGATACGAGCAGTACTTC.

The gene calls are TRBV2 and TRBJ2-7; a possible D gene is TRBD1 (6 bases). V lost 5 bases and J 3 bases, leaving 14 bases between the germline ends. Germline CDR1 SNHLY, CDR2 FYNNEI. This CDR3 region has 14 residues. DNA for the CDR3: TGTGCCAGCAGTTCGACAGGAGGAAACTACGAGCAGTACTTC. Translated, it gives CASSSTGGNYEQYF.

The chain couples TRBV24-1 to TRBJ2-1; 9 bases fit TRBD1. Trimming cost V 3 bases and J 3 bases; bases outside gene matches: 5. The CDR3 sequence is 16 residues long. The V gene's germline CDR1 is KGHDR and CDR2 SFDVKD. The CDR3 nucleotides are TGTGCCACCAGTGATACCCGGGACAGGGTCTACAATGAGCAGTTCTTC. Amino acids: CATSDTRDRVYNEQFF.

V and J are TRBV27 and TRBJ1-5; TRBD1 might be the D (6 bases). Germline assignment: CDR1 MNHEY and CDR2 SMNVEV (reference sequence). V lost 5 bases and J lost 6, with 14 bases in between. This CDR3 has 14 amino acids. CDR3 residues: CASSAQGLRQPQHF. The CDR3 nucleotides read TGTGCCAGCAGTGCACAGGGTCTACGTCAGCCCCAGCATTTT.

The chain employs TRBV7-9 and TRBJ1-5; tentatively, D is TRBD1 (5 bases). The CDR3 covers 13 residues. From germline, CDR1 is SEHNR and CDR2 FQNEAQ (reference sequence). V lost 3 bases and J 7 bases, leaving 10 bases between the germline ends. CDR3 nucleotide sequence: TGTGCCAGCAGCTTTTCGGGGGGGCAGCCCCAGCATTTT. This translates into CASSFSGGQPQHF.

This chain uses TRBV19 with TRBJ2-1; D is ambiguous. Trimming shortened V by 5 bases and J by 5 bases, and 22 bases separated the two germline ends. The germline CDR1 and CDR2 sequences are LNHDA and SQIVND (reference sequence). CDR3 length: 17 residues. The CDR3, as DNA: TGTGCCAGTAGTCCCGCCCGAGTGGTTGGAGTCGACAATGAGCAGTTCTTC. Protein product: CASSPARVVGVDNEQFF.

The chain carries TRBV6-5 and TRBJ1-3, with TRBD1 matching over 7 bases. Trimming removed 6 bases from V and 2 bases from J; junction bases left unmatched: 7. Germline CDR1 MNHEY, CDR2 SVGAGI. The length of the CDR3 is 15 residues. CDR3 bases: TGTGCCAGCAGCCACACAGGGGTCCCTGGAAACACCATATATTTT. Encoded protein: CASSHTGVPGNTIYF.

The CDR3 here is CASSYEPRTSYGYTF. As DNA, the CDR3 is TGTGCCAGCAGTTACGAGCCGCGGACAAGCTATGGCTACACCTTC. The V call is TRBV6-5, the J call TRBJ1-2; TRBD1 might be the D (5 bases). Between the trimmed V and J ends, which lost 2 bases and 4 bases, there was a span of 14 bases. The V gene's germline CDR1 is MNHEY and CDR2 SVGAGI. This CDR3 has 15 amino acids.

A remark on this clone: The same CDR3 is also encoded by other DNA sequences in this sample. The CDR3 region has the DNA TGTGCCAGTAGTCTCCAGGGGAATCAGCCCCAGCATTTT. It is translated as CASSLQGNQPQHF. The chain recombines TRBV19 with TRBJ1-5, with D perhaps TRBD1 (6 bases). Germline loops: CDR1 LNHDA, CDR2 SQIVND (reference sequence). Trimming took 5 bases from V and 4 from J, leaving 9 bases between them. The CDR3 length is 13 residues.

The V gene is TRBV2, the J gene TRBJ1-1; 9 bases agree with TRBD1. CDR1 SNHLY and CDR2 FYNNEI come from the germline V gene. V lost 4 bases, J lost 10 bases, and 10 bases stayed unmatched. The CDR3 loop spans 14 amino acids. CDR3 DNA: TGTGCCAGCAGTGGGACAGGGGTAGCTCTTGGAGCTTTCTTT. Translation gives CASSGTGVALGAFF.

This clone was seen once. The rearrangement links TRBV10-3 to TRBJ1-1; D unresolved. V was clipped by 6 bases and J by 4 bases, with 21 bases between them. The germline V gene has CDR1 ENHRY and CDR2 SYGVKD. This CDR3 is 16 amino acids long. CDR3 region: CAISGRKQSGGTEAFF. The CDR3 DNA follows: TGTGCCATCAGCGGCAGGAAACAATCAGGTGGCACTGAAGCTTTCTTT.